A single sample gave rise to the 26 T cell receptor beta chains below, sequenced in a study of OX40 agonist ivuxolimab in advanced cancers. TCRdb's table, derived via immunoSEQ multiplex PCR, lists solely in-frame clones and lacks some. The table has around 46,000 clones, roughly four fifths seen once; the top ten hold about 3%. The sequencing here drew on CD4+ or CD8+ T cells sorted from blood, taken in a trial of the OX40 agonist ivuxolimab. These receptors originate from an adult with an advanced solid tumor such as melanoma, head and neck, liver or kidney cancer.

The J gene is TRBJ2-5, the V gene TRBV6-5, with 10 bases that match TRBD2. The junction had 7 bases not matched to a gene; V was cut back by 0 bases and J by 6 bases. Germline V lookup: CDR1 MNHEY, CDR2 SVGAGI. This CDR3 has 16 residues. The CDR3 nucleotides read TGTGCCAGCAGTTACTCGGCAGCGGGAGGGCTAAAGACCCAGTACTTC. Encoded protein: CASSYSAAGGLKTQYF.

The CDR3 reads CATSRSRDSYMNEQFF. The CDR3 DNA sequence: TGTGCCACCAGCAGAAGCCGGGACAGCTATATGAATGAGCAGTTCTTC. V usage is TRBV15 and J usage is TRBJ2-1; 7 nucleotides match TRBD1. Germline V lookup: CDR1 LNHNV, CDR2 YYDKDF (reference sequence). The CDR3 consists of 16 residues. After removal of 2 bases from V and 7 bases from J, the junction contained 11 bases not matched to a gene.

The chain has TRBV5-4 and TRBJ2-1; perhaps TRBD1 as D (6 bases). Trimming took off 0 bases at V and 1 base at J, with 8 bases between the two ends. Germline V CDR1 and CDR2: SGHNT, YYREEE (reference sequence). The CDR3 consists of 15 residues. The CDR3 is CASSLAGQSYNEQFF. The CDR3 bases are TGTGCCAGCAGCTTGGCTGGACAGTCCTACAATGAGCAGTTCTTC.

The chain couples TRBV28 to TRBJ2-1; 9 bases are shared with TRBD2. Germline V CDR1 and CDR2: MDHEN, SYDVKM. Trimming removed 6 bases from V and 2 bases from J; junction bases left unmatched: 20. The CDR3 sequence is 20 residues long. CDR3 region: CASRSRRREGLRGPYNEQFF. The CDR3 bases are TGTGCCAGCAGGTCCCGCCGGCGGGAGGGCTTGAGGGGGCCCTACAATGAGCAGTTCTTC.

The DNA for the CDR3 is TGCGCCAGCAGCTTGGACCCTAGCGGAACTAGCACAGATACGCAGTATTTT. Encoded protein: CASSLDPSGTSTDTQYF. The chain couples TRBV5-1 to TRBJ2-3, with 7 bases that match TRBD2. Germline V gene data show CDR1 as SGHRS and CDR2 as YFSETQ. The J segment lost 0 bases and the V segment lost 0 bases, leaving 7 bases of the junction unmatched. The CDR3 is made up of 17 amino acids.

This chain joins TRBV7-2 and TRBJ1-2; the D gene is possibly TRBD1 (6 bases). From germline, CDR1 is SGHTA and CDR2 FQGNSA. The CDR3 sequence is 16 residues long. V lost 4 bases and J lost 6, with 21 bases in between. The CDR3 loop is CASSSTPSTGTHGYTF. CDR3 sequence (DNA): TGTGCCAGCAGCTCCACCCCATCGACAGGCACCCATGGCTACACCTTC.

This clone has only a few counts. Additional DNA sequences in this sample encode the identical CDR3. This rearrangement joins TRBV5-1 to TRBJ2-1; either TRBD1 or TRBD2 may supply D (5 bases each). Germline CDR1 reads SGHRS; CDR2 reads YFSETQ. The V end was cut by 0 bases, the J end by 0 bases, with 7 bases between. This CDR3 spans 15 amino acids. DNA for the CDR3: TGCGCCAGCAGCTTGGGGGGGAGCTCCTACAATGAGCAGTTCTTC. Residues: CASSLGGSSYNEQFF.

V usage is TRBV30 and J usage is TRBJ1-3; D gene unclear. Germline V gene sequence: CDR1 GTSNPN, CDR2 SVGIG (reference sequence). The CDR3 totals 13 residues. Trimming left V 7 bases short and J 1 base short, with 11 bases between. The CDR3 sequence is CALARGSGNTIYF. The CDR3, as DNA: TGTGCCTTGGCTCGAGGGTCTGGAAACACCATATATTTT.

The V gene is TRBV4-1, the J gene TRBJ2-1, with D unresolved. CDR1 and CDR2 from the germline V gene are MGHRA and YSYEKL. The CDR3 extends over 17 amino acids. Trimming removed 3 bases from V and 3 bases from J, with 18 bases in between. The CDR3 loop is CASSQSPPGLFYNEQFF. CDR3 DNA: TGCGCCAGCAGCCAGAGTCCCCCCGGGTTGTTCTACAATGAGCAGTTCTTC.

The chain joins TRBV7-9 to TRBJ1-1; tentatively, D is TRBD1 (6 bases). This CDR3 is 14 amino acids long. Trimming shortened V by 1 base and J by 5 bases, and 11 bases separated the two germline ends. Germline CDR1 reads SEHNR; CDR2 reads FQNEAQ (reference sequence). The DNA of the CDR3 is TGTGCCAGCAGCTTAGGTACAGGGTGGACTGAAGCTTTCTTT. This gives the protein CASSLGTGWTEAFF.

The chain has TRBV28 and TRBJ1-6; 7 nucleotides match TRBD1. J lost 7 bases, V lost 7 bases, and 7 bases had no gene match. The CDR3 length is 14 residues. From germline, CDR1 is MDHEN and CDR2 SYDVKM. CDR3 amino acids: CASTSGGSNSPLHF. In DNA form, the CDR3 reads TGTGCCAGCACCTCAGGGGGGTCCAATTCACCCCTCCACTTT. Drawing the rest from reference TRBV28 and TRBJ1-6, the complete variable domain is DVKVTQSSRYLVKRTGEKVFLECVQDMDHENMFWYRQDPGLGLRLIYFSYDVKMKEKGDIPEGYSVSREKKERFSLILESASTNQTSMYLCASTSGGSNSPLHFGNGTRLTVT.

This clone was counted a few times. The rearrangement joins TRBV7-9 to TRBJ1-2, with D possibly being TRBD1 (6 bases). Germline-derived CDR1 and CDR2 are SEHNR and FQNEAQ (reference sequence). The V and J ends lost 3 bases and 8 bases respectively, with 13 bases between them. This CDR3 has 13 amino acids. CDR3 nucleotides: TGTGCCAGCAGCTTGGCAGGGGCTATCGGCTACACCTTC. It encodes CASSLAGAIGYTF.

This chain uses TRBV19 with TRBJ1-3; 8 bases are shared with TRBD1. Germline-derived CDR1 and CDR2 are LNHDA and SQIVND (reference sequence). V was clipped by 8 bases and J by 2 bases; unmatched bases: 8. This CDR3 comprises 15 residues. CDR3 region: CASGPLDRAGNTIYF. CDR3 DNA: TGTGCCAGTGGCCCTTTGGACAGGGCTGGAAACACCATATATTTT.

This chain connects TRBV5-6 to TRBJ2-1; no clear D gene. Germline lookup yields CDR1 SGHDT and CDR2 YYEEEE. The CDR3 has 15 amino acids. The V and J ends lost 4 bases and 5 bases respectively, with 16 bases between them. The CDR3 DNA sequence: TGTGCCAGCAGCCCCGGACCCCGACCAAACAATGAGCAGTTCTTC. It translates to CASSPGPRPNNEQFF.

The genes are TRBV5-1 and TRBJ2-3; perhaps TRBD1 as D (5 bases). The germline CDR1 and CDR2 sequences are SGHRS and YFSETQ. This CDR3 spans 11 amino acids. Deletions cut 5 bases from V and 10 bases from J, with 11 bases between. CDR3 DNA sequence: TGCGCCAGCAGTAGGGGTAGGGCGCAGTATTTT. Amino acid sequence: CASSRGRAQYF.

This clone came up a few times. The chain joins TRBV5-1 to TRBJ1-1; 8 bases agree with TRBD1. This CDR3 contains 16 residues. Germline CDR1 reads SGHRS; CDR2 reads YFSETQ. Trimming took 4 bases from V and 1 from J; bases not matched to a gene: 9. This chain's CDR3 is CASSLGQGQRNTEAFF. CDR3 DNA: TGCGCCAGCAGCCTAGGACAGGGACAGCGGAACACTGAAGCTTTCTTT.

This chain uses TRBV7-2 with TRBJ2-3; 9 bases agree with TRBD2. This CDR3 contains 15 residues. CDR1 is SGHTA, CDR2 FQGNSA, per germline. The V and J ends lost 1 base and 6 bases, in that order; junction bases with no gene match: 5. CDR3 bases: TGTGCCAGCAGCTTAGGGACTAGCGCCCGGGATACGCAGTATTTT. Translated: CASSLGTSARDTQYF.

The chain uses TRBV7-3 and TRBJ2-6; a possible D gene is TRBD2 (6 bases). V was clipped by 2 bases and J by 4 bases, with 18 bases between them. Per the germline V gene, CDR1 is SGHTA and CDR2 is FQGTGA. The CDR3 consists of 18 residues. CDR3 residues: CASSLSGSGSSGANVLTF. The CDR3 DNA reads as TGTGCCAGCAGCTTATCAGGGAGCGGGTCCTCGGGGGCCAACGTCCTGACTTTC.

In this sample, this clone turned up once. The V and J genes are TRBV10-3 and TRBJ2-7; D may be TRBD2 (7 bases). The CDR3 extends over 13 amino acids. The germline CDR1 and CDR2 sequences are ENHRY and SYGVKD. Trimming left V 8 bases short and J 1 base short, with 12 bases between. As DNA, the CDR3 is TGTGCCATCTCGGGGGGCGCATCCTACGAGCAGTACTTC. It encodes CAISGGASYEQYF.

V is TRBV5-1 and J is TRBJ2-6, with no clear D. The germline V gene has CDR1 SGHRS and CDR2 YFSETQ. CDR3 size: 15 residues. V was pared by 1 base and J by 1 base, with 6 bases between. The CDR3, as DNA: TGCGCCAGCAGCTTGTTGGGGTCTGGGGCCAACGTCCTGACTTTC. Translated, it gives CASSLLGSGANVLTF.

The rearrangement uses TRBV19 and TRBJ2-1; 10 nucleotides line up with TRBD2. Trimming removed 5 bases from V and 7 bases from J; junction bases left unmatched: 11. Germline-derived CDR1 and CDR2 are LNHDA and SQIVND (reference sequence). The CDR3 length is 16 residues. The CDR3 here is CASSPIRTSGSNEQFF. Written as DNA, the CDR3 is TGTGCCAGTAGTCCGATTCGGACTAGCGGTTCTAATGAGCAGTTCTTC.

The chain carries TRBV7-9 and TRBJ2-7, with 10 positions matching TRBD2. Germline trimming cut 3 bases from V and 2 bases from J; bases unmatched to any gene: 4. The CDR3 is 15 residues long. Looked up from germline, CDR1 is SEHNR and CDR2 is FQNEAQ (reference sequence). CDR3 sequence: CASSFGAGGPYEQYF. In DNA form, the CDR3 reads TGTGCCAGCAGCTTTGGAGCGGGAGGGCCCTACGAGCAGTACTTC.

The sample holds a few counts of this clone. Distinct nucleotide sequences in the sample also encode this CDR3. The V call is TRBV6-5, the J call TRBJ2-5, with a weak D call TRBD1 (5 bases). V was clipped by 0 bases and J by 4 bases, with 6 bases between them. CDR3 length equals 13 residues. Looked up from germline, CDR1 is MNHEY and CDR2 is SVGAGI. For the CDR3, the DNA is TGTGCCAGCAGTTACTCGGGGCGAGAGACCCAGTACTTC. It encodes CASSYSGRETQYF.

This rearrangement joins TRBV2 to TRBJ1-5, with D possibly being TRBD1 (6 bases). V was pared by 7 bases and J by 5 bases, with 12 bases between. CDR3 length: 13 residues. Germline assignment: CDR1 SNHLY and CDR2 FYNNEI. CDR3 protein: CASKGGLDQPQHF. The CDR3 nucleotides read TGTGCCAGCAAAGGGGGGCTCGATCAGCCCCAGCATTTT.

CDR3 in amino acids: CSARTDEQYF. In DNA form, the CDR3 reads TGCAGTGCCCGGACTGACGAGCAGTACTTC. This sequence joins TRBV20-1 and TRBJ2-7; possibly TRBD2 for D (5 bases). The CDR3 spans 10 residues. Trimming pared 6 bases from V and 5 bases from J, leaving 8 bases between. Germline loops: CDR1 DFQATT, CDR2 SNEGSKA (reference sequence).

The rearrangement links TRBV7-3 to TRBJ1-1; D gene uncertain. The CDR3 loop spans 12 amino acids. Trimming shortened V by 2 bases and J by 7 bases, and 8 bases separated the two germline ends. Germline V gene sequence: CDR1 SGHTA, CDR2 FQGTGA. CDR3 protein: CASSLGLIEAFF. The CDR3 DNA reads as TGTGCCAGCAGCTTAGGGCTGATTGAAGCTTTCTTT.